Shown below are 12 T cell receptor beta chains from a single sample sequenced in a study of T cell responses to AZD1222 COVID-19 vaccine. Some clones are missing from TCRdb's copy, which holds only in-frame ones; the method was immunoSEQ multiplex PCR. The data show about 59,000 clones, about 91% seen once. Specimen: peripheral blood, collected 28 days after the second AZD1222 dose. Every receptor here comes from an adult who received the AZD1222 COVID-19 vaccine.

The chain recombines TRBV12-3 or TRBV12-4 with TRBJ1-2; D not resolved. V was pared by 5 bases and J by 2 bases, with 9 bases between. This CDR3 spans 13 amino acids. The CDR3 DNA is TGTGCCAGCAGTCCAAATACCAACTATGGCTACACCTTC. Translation gives CASSPNTNYGYTF.

This chain uses TRBV5-1 with TRBJ1-1; D is unclear. Germline-derived CDR1 and CDR2 are SGHRS and YFSETQ. This CDR3 spans 15 amino acids. The ends were cut back, 5 bases at V and 0 bases at J, with 14 bases in the middle. CDR3 sequence reads: CASRLSPTVNTEAFF. CDR3 in DNA: TGCGCCAGCAGACTTTCCCCGACGGTGAACACTGAAGCTTTCTTT.

This clone appeared once. Germline and junction disagree at one end, which may indicate a read error. The rearrangement joins TRBV7-7 to TRBJ2-2, with 7 bases identical to TRBD2. The CDR3 is made up of 13 amino acids. Germline assignment: CDR1 SSHAT and CDR2 FNYEAQ (reference sequence). The CDR3 region is CASSLAGGGELFF. The DNA of the CDR3 is TGTGCTAGCAGCTTAGCGGGTGGCGGGGAGCTGTTTTTT.

The V call is TRBV2, the J call TRBJ1-5; D unresolved. The CDR3 length is 17 residues. The germline V gene has CDR1 SNHLY and CDR2 FYNNEI. Between the trimmed V and J ends, which lost 3 bases and 3 bases, there was a span of 18 bases. The CDR3 loop is CASSDSLRSMDNQPQHF. In DNA, the CDR3 is TGTGCCAGCAGTGATTCATTGCGATCGATGGACAATCAGCCCCAGCATTTT. Full variable domain (outside the CDR3, taken from reference TRBV2 and TRBJ1-5): EPEVTQTPSHQVTQMGQEVILRCVPISNHLYFYWYRQILGQKVEFLVSFYNNEISEKSEIFDDQFSVERPDGSNFTLKIRSTKLEDSAMYFCASSDSLRSMDNQPQHFGDGTRLSIL.

The chain joins TRBV27 to TRBJ2-7; tentatively, D is TRBD1 or TRBD2 (7 bases each). In germline, CDR1 is MNHEY, CDR2 SMNVEV (reference sequence). Trimming took 7 bases from V and 4 from J, leaving 17 bases between them. This CDR3 has 14 residues. Here the CDR3 DNA reads TGTGCCAGCACCCGGGGAGGGGGCGTTTACGAGCAGTACTTC. Amino acids: CASTRGGGVYEQYF.

This clone was seen a single time. The rearrangement joins TRBV6-6 to TRBJ2-4, with TRBD2 matching over 8 bases. Trimming took 4 bases from V and 5 from J; bases not matched to a gene: 7. The CDR3 sequence is 15 residues long. CDR1 and CDR2 from the germline V gene are MNHNY and SVGAGI (reference sequence). The CDR3 sequence is CASSSREGLQNIQYF. The CDR3 DNA reads as TGTGCCAGCAGTTCCCGGGAGGGTCTCCAAAACATTCAGTACTTC.

The gene calls are TRBV5-1 and TRBJ2-7; 8 bases fit TRBD2. The CDR3 sequence is 15 residues long. Germline CDR1 is SGHRS and CDR2 is YFSETQ. J lost 1 base, V lost 2 bases, and 5 bases had no gene match. The chain's CDR3 is CASSFVAGGSYEQYF. CDR3 nucleotide sequence: TGCGCCAGCAGCTTTGTTGCGGGAGGATCCTACGAGCAGTACTTC.

Comment on this clone: In the same sample, other DNA sequences code for this CDR3. The chain combines TRBV6-2 or TRBV6-3 with TRBJ1-5, with D unresolved. CDR1 and CDR2 from the germline V gene are MNHEY and SVGEGT. V was cut by 0 bases and J by 7 bases, with 10 bases left in between. This CDR3 is built from 14 residues. CDR3 sequence (DNA): TGTGCCAGCAGTTACTCATCGTCCAACCAGCCCCAGCATTTT. As protein: CASSYSSSNQPQHF.

This clone was observed a single time. One end of the junction fails to match germline, which may point to a read error. The V gene is TRBV7-7, the J gene TRBJ2-1, with TRBD1 identical over 9 bases. Germline CDR1 is SSHAT and CDR2 is FNYEAQ (reference sequence). The CDR3 is 17 amino acids. DNA for the CDR3: TGTGCTAGCAGCTTAGGACAGGGGTTGACAGCACACAATGAGCAGTTCTTC. Translated, it gives CASSLGQGLTAHNEQFF.

In its sample, this clone was seen once. J is TRBJ1-2 and V is TRBV9; TRBD1 might be the D (5 bases). The CDR3 totals 13 residues. Germline V gene sequence: CDR1 SGDLS, CDR2 YYNGEE. V was trimmed by 1 base and J by 7 bases, leaving 11 bases between them. CDR3 coding DNA: TGTGCCAGCAGCGTAACGGGCGGGGGTGGCTACACCTTC. Translated, it gives CASSVTGGGGYTF.

The V call is TRBV19, the J call TRBJ1-5, with 7 bases fitting TRBD1. CDR1 is LNHDA, CDR2 SQIVND, per germline (reference sequence). V lost 6 bases, J lost 7 bases, and 6 bases stayed unmatched. This CDR3 contains 13 residues. The CDR3 DNA follows: TGTGCCAGTAGCCTAGAGGGACAGCAGCCCCAGCATTTT. It specifies CASSLEGQQPQHF.

V gene TRBV27 combines with J gene TRBJ1-5; D not certain. The CDR3 length is 15 residues. Germline CDR1 is MNHEY and CDR2 is SMNVEV (reference sequence). The ends were cut back, 1 base at V and 2 bases at J, with 9 bases in the middle. The CDR3 here is CASSLYGYGNQPQHF. CDR3 in DNA: TGTGCCAGCAGTTTATATGGGTACGGCAATCAGCCCCAGCATTTT.